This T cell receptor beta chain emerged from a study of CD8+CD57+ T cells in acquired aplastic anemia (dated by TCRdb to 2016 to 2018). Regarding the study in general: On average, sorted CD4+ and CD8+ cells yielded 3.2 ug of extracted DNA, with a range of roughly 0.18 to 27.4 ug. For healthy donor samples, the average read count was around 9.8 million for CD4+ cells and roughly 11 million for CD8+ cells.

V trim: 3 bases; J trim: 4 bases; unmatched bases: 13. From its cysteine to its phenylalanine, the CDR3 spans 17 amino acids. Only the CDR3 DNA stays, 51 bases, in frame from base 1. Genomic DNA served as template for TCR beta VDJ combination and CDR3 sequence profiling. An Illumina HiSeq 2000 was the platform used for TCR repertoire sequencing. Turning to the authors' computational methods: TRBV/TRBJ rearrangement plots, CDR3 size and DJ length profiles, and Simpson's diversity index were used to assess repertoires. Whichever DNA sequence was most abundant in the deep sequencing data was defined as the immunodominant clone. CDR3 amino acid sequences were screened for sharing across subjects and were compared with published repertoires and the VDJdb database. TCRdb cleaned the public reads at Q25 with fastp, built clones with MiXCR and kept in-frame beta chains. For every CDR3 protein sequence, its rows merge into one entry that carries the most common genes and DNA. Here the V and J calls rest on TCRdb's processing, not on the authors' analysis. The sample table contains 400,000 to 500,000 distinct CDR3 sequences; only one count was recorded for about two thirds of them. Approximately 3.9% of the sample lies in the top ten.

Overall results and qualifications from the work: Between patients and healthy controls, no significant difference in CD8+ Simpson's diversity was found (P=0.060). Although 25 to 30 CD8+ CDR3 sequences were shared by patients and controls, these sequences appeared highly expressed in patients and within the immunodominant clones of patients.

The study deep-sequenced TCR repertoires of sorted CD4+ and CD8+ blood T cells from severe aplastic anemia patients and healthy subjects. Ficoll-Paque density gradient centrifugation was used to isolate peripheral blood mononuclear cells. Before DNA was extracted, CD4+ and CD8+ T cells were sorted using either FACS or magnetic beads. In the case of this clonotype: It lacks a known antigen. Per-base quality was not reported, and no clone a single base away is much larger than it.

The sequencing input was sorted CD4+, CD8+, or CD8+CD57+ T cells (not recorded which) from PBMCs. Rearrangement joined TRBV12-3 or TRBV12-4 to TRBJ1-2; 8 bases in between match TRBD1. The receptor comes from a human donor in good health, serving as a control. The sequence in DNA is TGTGCCAGCAGTTTCTCCCAGGGGCAGGGGGCGCCCTATGGCTACACCTTC. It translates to CASSFSQGQGAPYGYTF.